These 26 T cell receptor beta chains were sequenced from one sample in a study of neurological immune-mediated disorders (dated by TCRdb to the late 2010s). Libraries came from 5' RACE. Sequencing relied on an Illumina HiSeq 2500. TCRdb handled the public reads itself, with Q25 trimming in fastp and clone calling in MiXCR, and kept productive beta chains. Identical CDR3 proteins give one entry, which carries the most common genes and DNA. Here the sample has roughly 120,000 distinct CDR3 sequences; about 3.2% occur a single time. Clones ranked in the top ten supply about 1.2% of the sample. Sequences were obtained from PBMCs. These receptors were obtained from a woman in her 30s with multiple sclerosis.

The gene calls are TRBV7-8 and TRBJ2-7, with unresolved D. Germline V gene lookup returns CDR1 SGHVS and CDR2 FQNEAQ. V shed 5 bases and J shed 4 bases, with 15 bases lying between them. The CDR3 covers 14 residues. The CDR3 region is CASSRRAAIYEQYF. The CDR3 DNA reads TGTGCCAGCAGCCGTAGGGCAGCGATTTACGAGCAGTACTTC. Using reference TRBV7-8 and TRBJ2-7 for the parts outside the CDR3, the full variable domain is GAGVSQSPRYKVAKRGQDVALRCDPISGHVSLFWYQQALGQGPEFLTYFQNEAQLDKSGLPSDRFFAERPEGSVSTLKIQRTQQEDSAVYLCASSRRAAIYEQYFGPGTRLTVT.

This clonotype was counted ten times or more. The V call is TRBV5-1, the J call TRBJ2-7; D ambiguous. Trimming pared 1 base from V and 6 bases from J, leaving 8 bases between. Looked up from germline, CDR1 is SGHRS and CDR2 is YFSETQ. There are 12 residues in the CDR3. The CDR3 loop is CASSLLLGEQYF. CDR3 nucleotide sequence: TGCGCCAGCAGCTTGCTATTGGGCGAGCAGTACTTC. Full variable domain (rest looked up from reference TRBV5-1 and TRBJ2-7): KAGVTQTPRYLIKTRGQQVTLSCSPISGHRSVSWYQQTPGQGLQFLFEYFSETQRNKGNFPGRFSGRQFSNSRSEMNVSTLELGDSALYLCASSLLLGEQYFGPGTRLTVT.

This clonotype was seen at least ten times. The rearrangement joins TRBV20-1 to TRBJ2-7; 9 bases match TRBD2. CDR1 and CDR2 (germline): DFQATT, SNEGSKA (reference sequence). This CDR3 spans 15 amino acids. The V gene end was trimmed by 6 bases and the J gene end by 1 base; junction bases not matched to a gene: 10. CDR3 in amino acids: CSAIGLAGRSYEQYF. As DNA, the CDR3 is TGCAGTGCCATAGGGCTAGCGGGGAGGTCCTACGAGCAGTACTTC.

This clonotype has just a few counts. The chain joins TRBV12-3 or TRBV12-4 to TRBJ1-6; D may be TRBD1 (5 bases). V was pared by 2 bases and J by 6 bases, with 8 bases between. The CDR3 extends over 14 amino acids. The CDR3 here is CASSLSGVNSPLHF. In DNA, the CDR3 is TGTGCCAGCAGTTTATCGGGGGTTAATTCACCCCTCCACTTT.

Many counts were recorded for this clonotype. The chain employs TRBV6-5 and TRBJ1-2, with TRBD1 as a possible D gene (5 bases). The CDR3 loop spans 15 amino acids. V was pared by 7 bases and J by 0 bases, with 15 bases between. Germline V gene data show CDR1 as MNHEY and CDR2 as SVGAGI. The CDR3 DNA sequence: TGTGCCAGCAACCCACTGACAGCCTCTAACTATGGCTACACCTTC. This encodes CASNPLTASNYGYTF.

This clonotype showed up many times. This chain joins TRBV7-2 and TRBJ1-2; D is uncertain. This CDR3 is 12 amino acids long. CDR1 is SGHTA, CDR2 FQGNSA, per germline. Trimming took off 1 base at V and 8 bases at J, with 8 bases between the two ends. CDR3 residues: CASSLGPEGYTF. CDR3 sequence (DNA): TGTGCCAGCAGCTTAGGTCCTGAAGGCTACACCTTC.

This clonotype came up many times. V gene TRBV29-1 combines with J gene TRBJ1-2; 9 nucleotides agree with TRBD1. Germline loops: CDR1 SQVTM, CDR2 ANQGSEA. This CDR3 is built from 15 residues. With V trimmed by 5 bases and J by 2 bases, 9 bases remained unmatched. This CDR3 is CSVHGGDRGNYGYTF. The CDR3 coding sequence is TGCAGCGTTCACGGTGGAGACAGGGGGAACTATGGCTACACCTTC.

This clonotype occurred many times. The chain employs TRBV20-1 and TRBJ1-1; D unresolved. Trimming shortened V by 4 bases and J by 0 bases, and 9 bases separated the two germline ends. Germline CDR1 is DFQATT and CDR2 is SNEGSKA (reference sequence). The CDR3 is made up of 13 amino acids. CDR3 DNA sequence: TGCAGTGCTATACACCCAGTGAACACTGAAGCTTTCTTT. Translated: CSAIHPVNTEAFF.

This clonotype has ten or more counts. This chain connects TRBV12-3 or TRBV12-4 to TRBJ2-1; TRBD2 matches 8 bases. This CDR3 spans 14 amino acids. V was pared by 7 bases and J by 5 bases, with 7 bases of the junction left unmatched. CDR3 bases: TGTGCCAGCACCCTGGGACTAGTTAACAATGAGCAGTTCTTC. It encodes CASTLGLVNNEQFF.

This clonotype was observed many times. The chain links TRBV4-1 to TRBJ2-1; no definite D call. CDR1 and CDR2 from the germline V gene are MGHRA and YSYEKL. The CDR3 contains 15 residues. V dropped 1 base and J dropped 6 bases, with 13 bases sitting between them. For the CDR3, the DNA is TGCGCCAGCAGCCAAGCCCGGACGGTGAGCAATGAGCAGTTCTTC. This sequence encodes CASSQARTVSNEQFF.

In its sample, this clonotype was seen many times. J is TRBJ1-1 and V is TRBV7-7; TRBD1 is a possible D gene (5 bases). The CDR3 length is 13 residues. Per germline, CDR1 SSHAT and CDR2 FNYEAQ (reference sequence). Trimming took 5 bases from V and 4 from J, leaving 11 bases between them. Here the CDR3 DNA reads TGTGCCAGCAGCCCTGGGGCCTTCACTGAAGCTTTCTTT. Translating it yields CASSPGAFTEAFF.

This clonotype was seen many times. J is TRBJ2-7 and V is TRBV20-1; D is perhaps TRBD2 (6 bases). CDR1 and CDR2 (germline): DFQATT, SNEGSKA (reference sequence). CDR3 length: 12 amino acids. Trimming removed 4 bases at V and 2 bases at J, with 9 bases between. The CDR3 DNA sequence: TGCAGTGCTAATCGGGAGACCTACGAGCAGTACTTC. Its translation: CSANRETYEQYF.

This clonotype was picked up many times. The chain has TRBV12-3 or TRBV12-4 and TRBJ1-2; D may be TRBD1 (5 bases). The V and J ends lost 5 bases and 4 bases respectively, with 17 bases between them. The CDR3 totals 15 residues. This CDR3 is CASSPGGGAGYGYTF. DNA for the CDR3: TGTGCCAGCAGTCCAGGAGGCGGGGCAGGCTATGGCTACACCTTC.

This clonotype was recorded many times. This chain links TRBV4-3 with TRBJ1-2; TRBD1 agrees at 9 bases. The germline V gene has CDR1 LGHNA and CDR2 YSLEER. The CDR3 totals 17 residues. Trimming took 0 bases from V and 4 from J; bases not matched to a gene: 9. CDR3 nucleotide sequence: TGCGCCAGCAGCCAAGATATCACAGGGGGCGCATCCTATGGCTACACCTTC. It codes for CASSQDITGGASYGYTF.

This clonotype was observed many times. The chain uses TRBV29-1 and TRBJ2-3; D not certain. There are 15 residues in the CDR3. The germline V gene encodes CDR1 SQVTM and CDR2 ANQGSEA. V shed 7 bases and J shed 0 bases, with 17 bases lying between them. CDR3 sequence (DNA): TGCAGCGGCCTATCTGTCCAAGAGAGCACAGATACGCAGTATTTT. Residues: CSGLSVQESTDTQYF.

This clonotype was detected many times. The V and J genes are TRBV27 and TRBJ2-7; D is unclear. The germline V gene encodes CDR1 MNHEY and CDR2 SMNVEV (reference sequence). The CDR3 loop spans 14 amino acids. The V end lost 5 bases, the J end lost 8 bases, and 19 bases lay between the germline ends. The CDR3 DNA follows: TGTGCCAGCAGTCCGCGCCAAGGGTCGTTACAGCAGTACTTC. Its translation is CASSPRQGSLQQYF.

This clonotype was seen ten or more times. The gene calls are TRBV20-1 and TRBJ2-7, with 7 nucleotides matching TRBD2. The CDR3 totals 17 residues. Trimming removed 1 base from V and 5 bases from J; junction bases left unmatched: 17. In germline, CDR1 is DFQATT, CDR2 SNEGSKA (reference sequence). The CDR3: CSARGDPRGGGVHEQYF. In DNA, the CDR3 is TGCAGTGCTAGAGGAGACCCGAGGGGCGGGGGAGTCCACGAGCAGTACTTC.

Many counts were recorded for this clonotype. V gene TRBV5-1 combines with J gene TRBJ2-7, with D uncertain. V lost 3 bases, J lost 5 bases, and 9 bases lay in between. This CDR3 is built from 12 residues. CDR1 is SGHRS and CDR2 is YFSETQ in the germline V gene. As DNA, the CDR3 is TGCGCCAGCAGCTACTCGGTCCACGAGCAGTACTTC. Protein product: CASSYSVHEQYF.

Ten or more counts support this clonotype. This chain joins TRBV20-1 and TRBJ1-5; possibly TRBD1 for D (6 bases). This CDR3 has 13 residues. Germline V CDR1 and CDR2: DFQATT, SNEGSKA (reference sequence). Trimming stripped 6 bases from V and 5 bases from J, with 14 bases between. CDR3 region: CSAIDRRDQPQHF. The CDR3 bases are TGCAGTGCGATCGACAGGAGGGATCAGCCCCAGCATTTT.

This clonotype was seen ten or more times. J is TRBJ2-5 and V is TRBV20-1, with 10 bases aligning to TRBD2. Trimming at V came to 6 bases and at J to 5 bases, leaving 18 bases not matched to a gene. Germline V gives CDR1 DFQATT, CDR2 SNEGSKA (reference sequence). This CDR3 has 17 amino acids. CDR3 loop: CSALGPSGSVGRETQYF. The CDR3 DNA is TGCAGTGCCCTGGGTCCTAGCGGGAGTGTAGGCAGGGAGACCCAGTACTTC.

This clonotype was recorded at least ten times. The rearrangement uses TRBV5-1 and TRBJ1-6; D is possibly TRBD1 (5 bases). Germline assignment: CDR1 SGHRS and CDR2 YFSETQ. Deletions cut 3 bases from V and 7 bases from J, with 20 bases between. The CDR3 sequence is 17 residues long. CDR3 bases: TGCGCCAGCAGCTCCCGGGGCAGGGATGGAGCGAATTCACCCCTCCACTTT. Translation: CASSSRGRDGANSPLHF.

In this sample, this clonotype turned up many times. The genes are TRBV12-3 or TRBV12-4 and TRBJ2-3, with TRBD1 matching over 7 bases. Trimming cost V 6 bases and J 4 bases; bases outside gene matches: 1. This CDR3 spans 12 amino acids. CDR3 coding DNA: TGTGCCAGCAGACAGGGGTCAGATACGCAGTATTTT. Protein product: CASRQGSDTQYF.

Regarding this clonotype: This sequence may be a read error, since a much larger clone differs from it by one base. The genes are TRBV5-4 and TRBJ2-2; D is undetermined. The CDR3 contains 14 residues. The V gene's germline CDR1 is SGHNT and CDR2 YYREEE (reference sequence). Trimming removed 6 bases from V and 5 bases from J, with 14 bases in between. DNA for the CDR3: TGTGCCAGCACCATTTCGTCGGAGACCGGGGAGCTGTTTTTT. Its translation is CASTISSETGELFF. Looking up the rest from reference TRBV5-4 and TRBJ2-2 gives the full variable domain: ETGVTQSPTHLIKTRGQQVTLRCSSQSGHNTVSWYQQALGQGPQFIFQYYREEENGRGNFPPRFSGLQFPNYSSELNVNALELDDSALYLCASTISSETGELFFGEGSRLTVL.

This clonotype was detected ten times or more. V and J are TRBV5-5 and TRBJ2-5, with TRBD1 identical over 7 bases. CDR3 size: 15 residues. Trimming removed 6 bases from V and 5 bases from J; junction bases left unmatched: 13. CDR1 is SGHKS and CDR2 is YYEKEE in the germline V gene (reference sequence). DNA of the CDR3: TGTGCCAGCATCACCCCTGGACAGGATGGGGAGACCCAGTACTTC. As protein: CASITPGQDGETQYF.

The gene calls are TRBV5-1 and TRBJ2-5; 7 bases are shared with TRBD2. V was pared by 0 bases and J by 4 bases, with 9 bases of the junction left unmatched. This CDR3 contains 16 residues. Germline V lookup: CDR1 SGHRS, CDR2 YFSETQ. Written as DNA, the CDR3 is TGCGCCAGCAGCTTGGACCCTAGCGGCGGCGGAGAGACCCAGTACTTC. Encoded protein: CASSLDPSGGGETQYF.

Note on this clonotype: This may come from a read error, since a much larger clone is one base off. The chain links TRBV12-3 or TRBV12-4 to TRBJ1-3; D call uncertain. The CDR3 covers 15 residues. With 2 bases removed from V and 1 base from J, the gap between germline ends came to 9 bases. Written as DNA, the CDR3 is TGTGCCAGCAGTTTACCGGGTCCATCTGGAAACACCATATATTTT. It encodes CASSLPGPSGNTIYF.